This is a list of T cell receptor beta chains from one sample in a study of blood T cell repertoires in COVID-19. Sequenced by immunoSEQ multiplex PCR; TCRdb stores in-frame clones only, minus some. Here the sample spans about 480,000 clones, roughly 89% being singletons. Sequencing was performed on peripheral blood. The receptors derive from a man aged 18 to 29 with COVID-19, enrolled during active disease. CDR3s include the opening cysteine and the closing phenylalanine or tryptophan. The D gene is left open where the match is weak. Some rows have no size entry. The others give once, few or many, or a class for an expanded clone.

TGTGCCAGCAGTGAGACCGAGGCGGACAATGAGCAGTTCTTC | CASSETEADNEQFF | TRBV6-4 | - | TRBJ2-1 | -
TGTGCCAGTAGTATAGCACTCACTAGCGGAACCTACAATGAGCAGTTCTTC | CASSIALTSGTYNEQFF | TRBV19 | TRBD2 | TRBJ2-1 | -
TGTGCCAGCAGCTTACAGCCACCGGGACTAGCGTACAATGAGCAGTTCTTC | CASSLQPPGLAYNEQFF | TRBV7-3 | TRBD2 | TRBJ2-1 | -
TGTGCCAGCAGTTTCCAGGGTGAAGCTTTCTTT | CASSFQGEAFF | TRBV6-5 | - | TRBJ1-1 | -
TGTGCCAGCAGCTCCTCAGATACGCAGTATTTT | CASSSSDTQYF | TRBV7-9 | - | TRBJ2-3 | -
TGTGCCAGCAGCTTCGTGGGACTCCGGCGCGAGCAGTACTTC | CASSFVGLRREQYF | TRBV11-2 | - | TRBJ2-7 | -
TGCGCCAGCAGCTCGGCGGGGGGCGAAGGGGTTGACTACACCTTC | CASSSAGGEGVDYTF | TRBV5-1 | - | TRBJ1-2 | -
TGTGCCAGTCGCTCAGGGGAATGGCGGGGGGGACACAATGAGCAGTTCTTC | CASRSGEWRGGHNEQFF | TRBV19 | TRBD2 | TRBJ2-1 | -
TGTGCCAGCAGTGAGGCTGGGTTAGCCGGCTACACCTTC | CASSEAGLAGYTF | TRBV25-1 | - | TRBJ1-2 | -
TGCGCCAGCAGTGAAACTAGCGGGGGGATTGAGACCCAGTACTTC | CASSETSGGIETQYF | TRBV10-1 | TRBD2 | TRBJ2-5 | -
TGTGCCAGCAGCCCTAACCCGGGACTCCGCACAGATACGCAGTATTTT | CASSPNPGLRTDTQYF | TRBV7-9 | - | TRBJ2-3 | -
TGTGCCAGCAGTCGACCATCTGGAGGGAATCAGCCCCAGCATTTT | CASSRPSGGNQPQHF | TRBV28 | - | TRBJ1-5 | -
TGTGCCAGCACCTTAGGGGACAGTCTTAATGAAAAACTGTTTTTT | CASTLGDSLNEKLFF | TRBV11-2 | TRBD1 | TRBJ1-4 | -
TGTGCCAGCAGCCGTGAGGGTCGGTATGGCTACACCTTC | CASSREGRYGYTF | TRBV3-1/TRBV3-2 | - | TRBJ1-2 | once
TGTGCCAGCAGTGGACTAGCGGGGTACAATGAGCAGTTCTTC | CASSGLAGYNEQFF | TRBV28 | TRBD2 | TRBJ2-1 | few
TGTGCCAGCAGCCCCCTCCGGGGGATATCCTACGAGCAGTACTTC | CASSPLRGISYEQYF | TRBV11-2 | - | TRBJ2-7 | -
TGTGCCAGCAGGCCCCACGAGGGAGATACGCAGTATTTT | CASRPHEGDTQYF | TRBV2 | - | TRBJ2-3 | once
TGTGCCAGCAGTGAGGGAGCGGGCGGACCCTACAATGAGCAGTTCTTC | CASSEGAGGPYNEQFF | TRBV25-1 | - | TRBJ2-1 | -
TGTGCCAGCAGTTACTCAGGGAGCGGGGGGAGGGATGAGCAGTTCTTC | CASSYSGSGGRDEQFF | TRBV6-5 | TRBD2 | TRBJ2-1 | -
TGTGCCATCAGTAGGACTGGAAACACTGAAGCTTTCTTT | CAISRTGNTEAFF | TRBV10-3 | - | TRBJ1-1 | -
TGTGCCAGCAGCAAGGGACTAGCGGGAGGGAGCGGTGAGCAGTTCTTC | CASSKGLAGGSGEQFF | TRBV5-4 | TRBD2 | TRBJ2-1 | -
TGTGCCAGCAGTCCGGGACAGAATAATTCACCCCTCCACTTT | CASSPGQNNSPLHF | TRBV27 | TRBD1 | TRBJ1-6 | -
TGTGCCAGCAGTTACTCCGGGCGGGGGGGCCTAGAGACCCAGTACTTC | CASSYSGRGGLETQYF | TRBV6-2/TRBV6-3 | TRBD2 | TRBJ2-5 | -
TGTGCCAGCAGTCCTACAGGGGTCTACGAGCAGTACTTC | CASSPTGVYEQYF | TRBV6-5 | TRBD1 | TRBJ2-7 | -
TGTGCCAGCAGTCGACAACTGGTGACCTACAATGAGCAGTTCTTC | CASSRQLVTYNEQFF | TRBV27 | - | TRBJ2-1 | -
TGTGCCAGCAGTGAAGGCCCAGGGATGAGGGGCTACACCTTC | CASSEGPGMRGYTF | TRBV2 | - | TRBJ1-2 | once
TGCGCCAGCAGCTTGGCCCCAGCGGGAGGATCTAGCACAGATACGCAGTATTTT | CASSLAPAGGSSTDTQYF | TRBV5-1 | TRBD2 | TRBJ2-3 | -
TGTGCCAGCAGTTACTCGTATAATAATTCACCCCTCCACTTT | CASSYSYNNSPLHF | TRBV6-5 | - | TRBJ1-6 | -
TGTGCCAGCAGCCAAGGACAGGTGAACACTGAAGCTTTCTTT | CASSQGQVNTEAFF | TRBV3-1/TRBV3-2 | - | TRBJ1-1 | few
TGTGCTAGTGGTTTGGGACAGGGGCGCAATCAGCCCCAGCATTTT | CASGLGQGRNQPQHF | TRBV12-5 | TRBD1 | TRBJ1-5 | -
TGTGCCAGCAGCCAAAATAATTCACCCCTCCACTTT | CASSQNNSPLHF | TRBV6-5 | - | TRBJ1-6 | -
TGTGCCAGCAGTGTTGCGGGGGGCTACACCTTC | CASSVAGGYTF | TRBV12-3/TRBV12-4 | - | TRBJ1-2 | -
TGCGCCAGCGATAACCGGGACACTATGGGCGACGATACGCAGTATTTT | CASDNRDTMGDDTQYF | TRBV4-1 | - | TRBJ2-3 | -
TGCGCCAGCAGCTCCTTGGGGACTAGCTCCGATACGCAGTATTTT | CASSSLGTSSDTQYF | TRBV5-1 | TRBD2 | TRBJ2-3 | -
TGTGCCAGCAGTGACAGAATTTCACCCCTCCACTTT | CASSDRISPLHF | TRBV6-1 | - | TRBJ1-6 | -
TGTGCCAGCAGCTTAAAAAGGAGGTACGAGCAGTACTTC | CASSLKRRYEQYF | TRBV5-6 | - | TRBJ2-7 | -
TGTGCCAGCAGCTACACTCCGGGGAACCTGGGGGAGACCCAGTACTTC | CASSYTPGNLGETQYF | TRBV11-2 | - | TRBJ2-5 | -
TGTGCCAGCAGCCTCGCCGGGGGATGGGAAAAACTGTTTTTT | CASSLAGGWEKLFF | TRBV5-8 | - | TRBJ1-4 | -
TGTGCCAGCAGCTTAAGCCAGACAGGGACTCAGCCCCAGCATTTT | CASSLSQTGTQPQHF | TRBV7-9 | TRBD1 | TRBJ1-5 | few
TGCGCCAGCGGACAGGGGGCTGAAGCTTTCTTT | CASGQGAEAFF | TRBV5-1 | TRBD1 | TRBJ1-1 | -
TGTGCCATCAGTGACCCAGGGGGCTCTAACTATGGCTACACCTTC | CAISDPGGSNYGYTF | TRBV10-3 | TRBD1 | TRBJ1-2 | -
TGCGCCAGCAGCTTGGTTCATCTCCGGGGAGACAATGAGCAGTTCTTC | CASSLVHLRGDNEQFF | TRBV5-1 | - | TRBJ2-1 | -
TGTGCCAGCAGCCCCGGGACAGGGTGGGAGACCCAGTACTTC | CASSPGTGWETQYF | TRBV3-1/TRBV3-2 | TRBD1 | TRBJ2-5 | -
TGTGCCAGCAGCTTAGGCGGGGGCGGTTTCACCGGGGAGCTGTTTTTT | CASSLGGGGFTGELFF | TRBV7-6 | - | TRBJ2-2 | -
TGTGCCAGCAGCTTGGTTCAGGACCAAGAGACCCAGTACTTC | CASSLVQDQETQYF | TRBV5-4 | - | TRBJ2-5 | -
TGCGCCAGCAGCCGAATCCCCGGGAATAGCAATCAGCCCCAGCATTTT | CASSRIPGNSNQPQHF | TRBV4-1 | - | TRBJ1-5 | -
TGTGCCACCAGTGACAAAGGACAGGGAACGAATCAGCCCCAGCATTTT | CATSDKGQGTNQPQHF | TRBV24-1 | TRBD1 | TRBJ1-5 | once
TGTGCCAGCAGCGCGGTGGTTAGTGAGCAGTACTTC | CASSAVVSEQYF | TRBV7-9 | - | TRBJ2-7 | -
TGTGCCAGTAGTCCGGGACTCGGTTACGAGCAGTACTTC | CASSPGLGYEQYF | TRBV19 | - | TRBJ2-7 | -
TGTGCCAGCAGTTTTAACAGGGGGTACTCCTACAATGAGCAGTTCTTC | CASSFNRGYSYNEQFF | TRBV6-5 | TRBD1 | TRBJ2-1 | -
TGTGCCAGCAGAGTCAGTAACACCGGGGAGCTGTTTTTT | CASRVSNTGELFF | TRBV12-3/TRBV12-4 | - | TRBJ2-2 | -
TGTGCCGCCTGGGCAGGTCGAAACTATGGCTACACCTTC | CAAWAGRNYGYTF | TRBV16 | - | TRBJ1-2 | -